This T cell receptor (beta chain) was identified during a study of vaccination effects on CD4 cells after COVID-19. Study-wide background: Post-vaccine samples followed the second dose by a median of 72 days.

Details on this clone: No antigen is known for it.

Sequenced by immunoSEQ multiplex PCR; TCRdb stores in-frame clones only, minus some. The sample carries under 40,000 clones, approximately 84% recorded once. Trimming left V 5 bases short and J 10 bases short, with 9 bases between. The CDR3 is made up of 12 amino acids. Germline CDR1 is MDHEN and CDR2 is SYDVKM. Viral peptide pools were used in the ViraFEST assay to expand antigen-specific CD4+ T cells, and sequencing came afterward. Cells that had been cultured for less than eleven days were the source of isolated CD4+ T cells. Participants got two doses of BNT162b2 or mRNA-1273 vaccine. The vaccine recipients had no prior SARS-CoV-2 infection, with negative nucleocapsid antibodies. PBMC were cultured at around 2 million per well with 9 to 10 IU/ml IL-2 and around 9.4 ug/ml peptides.

The source of this sequence is a human donor who received a COVID-19 vaccine. Some clones in this sample may be carry-over from other donors' samples. Sequenced material: CD4+ T cells from PBMCs cultured with HCoV-NL63 spike peptides, taken after COVID-19 vaccination. The chain has TRBV28 and TRBJ1-6, with D perhaps matching TRBD1 (5 bases). CDR3 DNA: TGTGCCAGCAGTCCCGGGGGGTCACCCCTCCACTTT. Its translation is CASSPGGSPLHF.